The clone carrying this T cell receptor (beta chain) has just a few counts. Antigen specificity is unknown. PBMCs were obtained from 7.5 to 10 ml fresh peripheral blood. Amplified TCR beta CDR3 regions derived from RNA transcripts. A first-round RT-PCR of the TCR CDR3 used the HTBI primer set. TCRdb processed the multiplex PCR reads anew with MiXCR; each CDR3 protein has one entry. The sample consists of under 200,000 distinct CDR3 sequences, approximately 9% of them appearing once. This sample was taken from a study of T cells in Graves' hyperthyroidism and ophthalmopathy. The study's findings and limits: Using 13 V-J features, a model discriminated ophthalmopathy from stable hyperthyroidism. Most clonotypes expanded in thyroid above 0.001 were likewise present in blood.

Per the germline V gene, CDR1 is MNHNS and CDR2 is SASEGT. Trimming at V came to 2 bases and at J to 3 bases, leaving 5 bases not matched to a gene. This CDR3 has 16 residues. Sequencing used blood. The source of this sequence is a woman aged 18-29 years with Graves' hyperthyroidism that later progressed to Graves' ophthalmopathy. The chain has TRBV6-1 and TRBJ2-3; TRBD2 matches 10 bases. In DNA form, the CDR3 reads TGTGCCAGCAGTGAACTACCAGCGGGAGGGACAGATACGCAGTATTTT. Amino acid sequence: CASSELPAGGTDTQYF.